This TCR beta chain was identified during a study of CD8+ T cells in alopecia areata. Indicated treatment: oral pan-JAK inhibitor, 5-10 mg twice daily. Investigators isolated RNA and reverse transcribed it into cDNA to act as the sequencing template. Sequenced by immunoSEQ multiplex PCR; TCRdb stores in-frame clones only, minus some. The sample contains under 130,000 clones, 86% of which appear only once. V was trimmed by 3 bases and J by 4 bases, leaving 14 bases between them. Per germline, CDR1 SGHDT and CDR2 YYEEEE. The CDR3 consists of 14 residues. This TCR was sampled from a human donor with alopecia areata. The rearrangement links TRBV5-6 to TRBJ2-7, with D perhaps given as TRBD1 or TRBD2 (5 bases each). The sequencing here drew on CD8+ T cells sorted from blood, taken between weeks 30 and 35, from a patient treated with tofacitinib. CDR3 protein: CASSSAGTYYEQYF. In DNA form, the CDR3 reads TGTGCCAGCAGCTCGGCCGGGACGTATTACGAGCAGTACTTC.